This is a list of T cell receptor beta chains from one sample in a study of CD8 T cells in Susac syndrome. Each CDR3 protein gets one entry after TCRdb re-called the immunoSEQ multiplex PCR reads with MiXCR. The data contain 65,000 to 90,000 distinct CDR3 sequences, over 85% of them singletons. Sequenced: CD8+ T cells from PBMCs. The receptors originated from a human donor with multiple sclerosis. CDR3s include the opening cysteine and the closing phenylalanine or tryptophan. The D gene is left open where the match is weak. The size of a clone is reported for some rows only, either as once, few or many, or as a class for expanded clones.

abundance	v_gene	j_gene	d_gene	CDR3nt	CDR3aa
-	TRBV2	TRBJ2-1	TRBD2	TGTGCCAGCAAGGGACTAGCGCAGTTCTTC	CASKGLAQFF
-	TRBV7-2	TRBJ1-1	TRBD1	TGTGCCAGCAGCTTAGGACAGGACAGGGGGGACATGAACACTGAAGCTTTCTTT	CASSLGQDRGDMNTEAFF
few	TRBV4-2	TRBJ1-6	-	TGTGCCAGCAGCCCCAAAGATAATTCACCCCTCCACTTT	CASSPKDNSPLHF
-	TRBV5-1	TRBJ1-2	-	TGCGCCAGCAGCCCCTGGACGGACGGCGGTGGCTACACCTTC	CASSPWTDGGGYTF
-	TRBV4-3	TRBJ2-7	TRBD2	TGCGCCAGCAGCCAAGGGTCCGGCGGGGGAACCGGCGAGCAGTACTTC	CASSQGSGGGTGEQYF
-	TRBV5-1	TRBJ2-6	-	TGCGCCACCTCGACAGGTCCCTCTGGGGCCAACGTCCTGACTTTC	CATSTGPSGANVLTF
-	TRBV27	TRBJ1-1	-	TGTGCCAGCAGTCCTGTAATAGGCAGTGACACTGAAGCTTTCTTT	CASSPVIGSDTEAFF
-	TRBV7-4	TRBJ2-2	-	TGTGCCAGCAGCCCGGACCCAGGCCCCAGCACCGGGGAGCTGTTTTTT	CASSPDPGPSTGELFF
-	TRBV6-5	TRBJ2-7	-	TGTGCCAGCAGCGAGATGGGGACATCCTACGAGCAGTACTTC	CASSEMGTSYEQYF
once	TRBV9	TRBJ2-5	-	TGTGCCAGCAGCGGAAGGGATCGAGAGACCCAGTACTTC	CASSGRDRETQYF
-	TRBV5-1	TRBJ2-6	TRBD1	TGCGCCAGCAGCTTGGTGGGACAGGGTTACTCTGGGGCCAACGTCCTGACTTTC	CASSLVGQGYSGANVLTF
-	TRBV20-1	TRBJ2-1	-	TGCAGTGCTAGAAGACTTCAAGAGTCGTATGAGCAGTTCTTC	CSARRLQESYEQFF
-	TRBV4-2	TRBJ2-2	TRBD2	TGTGCCAGCAGCCACCCGGGGGGGCCAGGCACCGGGGAGCTGTTTTTT	CASSHPGGPGTGELFF
-	TRBV15	TRBJ1-2	-	TGTGCCACCAGCAGAGATACAGGGAACTATGGCTACACCTTC	CATSRDTGNYGYTF
-	TRBV27	TRBJ2-5	-	TGTGCCAGCAGTCAAGGAGCAGGGTCCAGGGAGACCCAGTACTTC	CASSQGAGSRETQYF
-	TRBV5-1	TRBJ2-1	-	TGCGCCAGCAGTGTAGGGAATGAGCAGTTCTTC	CASSVGNEQFF
-	TRBV27	TRBJ2-7	TRBD2	TGTGCCAGCGGAGCTAGCGGGAGACCCTACGAGCAGTACTTC	CASGASGRPYEQYF
-	TRBV5-4	TRBJ2-7	-	TGTGCCAGCAGCTTGGCTCCTGGCCCAGGGGACGAGCAGTACTTC	CASSLAPGPGDEQYF
-	TRBV12-3/TRBV12-4	TRBJ1-1	TRBD1	TGTGCCAGCAAATCAGGGGGGAACACTGAAGCTTTCTTT	CASKSGGNTEAFF
-	TRBV6-1	TRBJ2-7	TRBD1	TGTGCCAGCAGTCTACACAGGGGATTAGGCAACGAGCAGTACTTC	CASSLHRGLGNEQYF
few	TRBV19	TRBJ2-7	-	TGTGCCAGTAGTACGCCCCCGGACGGCTCCTACGAGCAGTACTTC	CASSTPPDGSYEQYF
-	TRBV7-9	TRBJ2-7	-	TGTGCCAGCAGCATAAGGGACGGGCCCTACGAGCAGTACTTC	CASSIRDGPYEQYF
-	TRBV5-1	TRBJ1-2	-	TGCGCCAGCAGCTTGAACAGAAACTATGGCTACACCTTC	CASSLNRNYGYTF
-	TRBV3-1	TRBJ2-5	-	TGTGCCAGCAGCCAAGATCAGGCGGTAGCCCAAGAGACCCAGTACTTC	CASSQDQAVAQETQYF
-	TRBV29-1	TRBJ2-5	-	TGCAGCGTTGAAGCCGTCGCAGGGTGGATAGGGGAGACCCAGTACTTC	CSVEAVAGWIGETQYF
-	TRBV12-5	TRBJ1-1	-	TGTGCTAGTAAGCGGACGGGAATGAACACTGAAGCTTTCTTT	CASKRTGMNTEAFF
-	TRBV27	TRBJ1-5	TRBD1	TGTGCCAGCAGTTCCTTGGACAGGGGGTACAATCAGCCCCAGCATTTT	CASSSLDRGYNQPQHF
once	TRBV29-1	TRBJ2-3	TRBD1	TGCAGCGTTGGCGGGACAGGGGCAGCAGATACGCAGTATTTT	CSVGGTGAADTQYF
-	TRBV5-6	TRBJ1-1	-	TGTGCCAGCACCTCAGTATATTCTGAAGCTTTCTTT	CASTSVYSEAFF
-	TRBV27	TRBJ1-2	-	TGTGCCAGCAGTTTCCGTGGAGGGCTGAACTATGGCTACACCTTC	CASSFRGGLNYGYTF
-	TRBV10-2	TRBJ2-7	-	TGCGCCAGCGAACCTCCCGGGCCCTCCTACGAGCAGTACTTC	CASEPPGPSYEQYF
once	TRBV11-2	TRBJ2-7	-	TGTGCCAGCAGCTTAGATTGGTCTTACGAGCAGTACTTC	CASSLDWSYEQYF
-	TRBV20-1	TRBJ2-7	-	TGCAGTGCTAGAGATACAAAGGCCTACGAGCAGTACTTC	CSARDTKAYEQYF
-	TRBV5-6	TRBJ1-2	-	TGTGCCAGCAGCCCCCCGGCCCCGAATGGCTACACCTTC	CASSPPAPNGYTF
-	TRBV2	TRBJ2-3	TRBD1	TGTGCCAGCAGTGCCAGGACAGGGGCTACCACAGATACGCAGTATTTT	CASSARTGATTDTQYF
once	TRBV3-1	TRBJ2-5	TRBD2	TGTGCCAGCAGCCCTCTAGGACTAGCGGGAGTCGGAGAGACCCAGTACTTC	CASSPLGLAGVGETQYF
-	TRBV4-1	TRBJ1-1	TRBD1	TGCGCCAGCAGTCCTAGACAGGGCGCGAACACTGAAGCTTTCTTT	CASSPRQGANTEAFF
-	TRBV19	TRBJ1-1	-	TGTGCCAGTAGTCCACAGGGCATGAACACTGAAGCTTTCTTT	CASSPQGMNTEAFF
-	TRBV7-8	TRBJ2-5	-	TGTGCCAGCAGCCCCCGGGGCCTTGAGACCCAGTACTTC	CASSPRGLETQYF
-	TRBV29-1	TRBJ2-7	-	TGCAGCGCCCATGACAGTACCTCCTACGAGCAGTACTTC	CSAHDSTSYEQYF
-	TRBV20-1	TRBJ2-7	TRBD2	TGCAGTGCTATGACTAGCGCCTGGAGCTCCTACGAGCAGTACTTC	CSAMTSAWSSYEQYF
-	TRBV9	TRBJ2-7	-	TGTGCCAGCAGCGGAGGACGAAAGGGCTACGAGCAGTACTTC	CASSGGRKGYEQYF
-	TRBV7-9	TRBJ2-3	-	TGTGCCAGCAGTCGGTTACCTGGAGATACGCAGTATTTT	CASSRLPGDTQYF
-	TRBV15	TRBJ2-1	-	TGTGCCACCAGCCCGGGCAGGGCCAATGAGCAGTTCTTC	CATSPGRANEQFF
-	TRBV12-5	TRBJ2-5	-	TGTGCTAGTGGTTTTAGGGCAGGGGCGTCCCGAGAGACCCAGTACTTC	CASGFRAGASRETQYF
-	TRBV7-2	TRBJ2-7	TRBD2	TGTGCCAGCAGCCAATTAGCGGGGGGTACCTACGAGCAGTACTTC	CASSQLAGGTYEQYF
-	TRBV6-5	TRBJ1-2	TRBD1	TGTGCCAGCAGTTATACAGGGGGCAAGGATGGCTACACCTTC	CASSYTGGKDGYTF
-	TRBV7-9	TRBJ2-7	TRBD1	TGTGCCAGCAGCGGAACAGGGGGAGGCTACGAGCAGTACTTC	CASSGTGGGYEQYF
once	TRBV10-3	TRBJ1-5	TRBD1	TGTGCCATCAGGCCGGGACAGTTTGATCAGCCCCAGCATTTT	CAIRPGQFDQPQHF
-	TRBV11-2	TRBJ2-7	-	TGTGCCAGCAGCTTAGGACCACAGGGAAAGGCCGAGCAGTACTTC	CASSLGPQGKAEQYF